This T cell receptor (beta chain) was captured in a study of cytomegalovirus exposure and HLA in healthy donors (dated 2017 in TCRdb). Regarding the complete study: An earlier analysis of 587 of the donors reported 250 to 300 Gb of sequence data and roughly 120 million unique TCR beta sequences obtained from about 179 million T cells. An early release that covered about 640 HLA-typed donors contained about 290 gigabases of sequencing data and tens of millions of unique TCR sequences. Of the 300 to 450 genotyped donors, 81% were placed in the genetic ancestry cluster associated with self-reported Caucasian donors. The study aimed to test whether cataloging public T cell receptors could reveal signatures of past pathogen exposure. The study used immunosequencing to profile the T cell repertoires of 666 subjects and linked those repertoires to cytomegalovirus serostatus. In addition to the first cohort of 500 to 850 subjects, a separate validation cohort of approximately 130 different subjects was used. High-throughput TCR immunosequencing, statistical association of individual TCRs with disease status, and machine learning were combined to predict cytomegalovirus infection status. A later analysis re-analyzed previously published TCR beta repertoires from 666 donors and added high-resolution HLA genotyping to study TCR occurrence patterns. In the later analysis, no new phenotypic data were used to find candidate immune exposures; instead, reliance was placed on TCR beta sequences and their occurrence across donors. In an earlier analysis of roughly 540 of the donors, high-throughput TCR beta sequencing was used to judge whether each TCR beta V gene segment behaved as functional or pseudogenic. Donor age, sex, ethnicity and CMV serostatus were compiled alongside the repertoire data. Genome-wide SNP genotypes for about 55% of the roughly 670 donors were used in a later genetic analysis, which treated that subset as a discovery cohort. All discovery cohort repertoires had been generated on a single sequencing platform. Class I and class II HLA loci were covered by the typing at four-digit resolution. Typing coverage varied by locus: about 620-640 donors for A, B, C, DRB1 and DQB1; more than 500 for DQA1; over 600 for DPA1; approximately 470 for DPB1. A handful of DR-DQ haplotypes were handled as single units for association and clustering because linkage in the cohort was strong. On average, roughly 240,000 unique TCR beta nucleotide sequences were sequenced per donor among 398 genotyped donors of the cohort, with roughly 18% of those sequences being non-productive. Paper-wide results and their limitations: In vitro tests confirmed that a few of the cytomegalovirus-associated TCR beta chains recognize cytomegalovirus antigens. Some IMGT-functional V segments, including TRBV6-2 and TRBV6-3, could not be distinguished by the 87-base-pair reads and were therefore excluded. Correlated functional status among segregating V segments might be attributable to linkage disequilibrium, but an unknown experimental factor could not be ruled out. V-gene and J-gene trimming of TCR beta chains was associated with a missense DCLRE1C variant in a later genetic analysis, and the association was replicated in an independent cohort. CMV serostatus was the only immune exposure information available for the cohort. In the study, about 150 TCR beta chains were listed as associated with cytomegalovirus. Specific HLA alleles were associated with roughly 16,000 TCR beta sequences at a false discovery rate of 0.05 in a later analysis. The authors suggested that the approach could potentially be extended to other disease states and immunological phenotypes. When HLA alleles, especially DR and DQ, strongly co-occurred, TCR associations were difficult to assign to individual alleles. In a later analysis, the rate of TCR association differed among HLA loci, with DRB1 alleles having the most associated TCRs and HLA-C alleles having the fewest. A cluster of highly shared sequence variants was judged likely to be a technical artifact of the sequencing pipeline. In a later analysis, most CMV-associated TCR beta chains were found to appear HLA-restricted, with HLA associations seemingly driven largely by CMV exposure. Compared with the approximately 710-donor mean, donors in an Asian-associated ancestry cluster had fewer N-insertions in productive TCRs, according to a later genetic analysis. Compared with equally common non-associated chains, HLA-associated TCR beta chains in a later analysis were more clonally expanded and had lower generation probabilities. Roughly uniform sequencing depth across donors was assumed in presence/absence analyses, although this assumption may not hold. Across donors, most TCR sequences were observed very rarely, whereas some public TCRs were present in many individuals. Only TCR beta chains were sequenced in this cohort, and the absence of alpha or paired-chain data limited detectable features. A further reported finding was that TCR beta sequences accurately predicted the HLA-A and HLA-B alleles for most subjects in the first cohort. In both the original and validation cohorts, the classifier was reported to diagnose cytomegalovirus status with high specificity and sensitivity. In an earlier analysis of 587 of the donors, most TCR beta V segments appeared in productive rearrangements about 87% or about 30% of the time, broadly matching IMGT annotations. A later analysis reported that several top co-occurrence clusters appeared linked to parvovirus B19, influenza, CMV and Epstein-Barr virus. Because HLA typing was missing for some donors at each locus, association tests included only the typed subset. Over 15 rarely observed V segments, including chromosome 9 orphons, were excluded from the earlier analysis of almost 600 of the donors because counts were too low.

Reading the germline V gene (reference sequence) gives CDR1 SEHNR and CDR2 FQNEAQ. The CDR3 runs 13 amino acids, cysteine and phenylalanine included. The entry retains the CDR3 DNA only, 39 bases that are in frame from base 1. Cut back by 5 bases and 1 base, the V and J ends lie 8 bases apart. The cohort comprised fewer than 700 healthy bone marrow donors. At the time of sampling, every cohort member was nominally healthy, though immune exposures that went unrecorded were likely present. The donor was CMV seronegative and belonged to the group of several hundred seronegative cohort members. Every donor gave a peripheral blood sample, and the peripheral blood mononuclear cells from that sample were used for TCR beta sequencing. The Qiagen DNeasy Blood Extraction Kit was used to extract genomic DNA from the blood cell samples. Receptor amplification or capture employed the immunoSEQ multiplex PCR assay. For the multiplex PCR, a mixture combining 60 forward primers for TCR Vbeta segments and 13 reverse primers for TCR Jbeta segments was used. The CDR3 region of rearranged TCR beta genes was amplified from genomic DNA by a multiplex PCR assay. The amplified TCR beta libraries were sequenced on the Illumina HiSeq System as 87-base-pair reads. The authors' pipeline ran thus. In a later analysis, tens of millions of unique TCR beta chains were counted across the 500 to 850 repertoires, and about 10 million of these chains were shared by at least two donors. To remove PCR and sequencing errors, raw reads were error-corrected and collapsed into unique sequences using a nearest-neighbor algorithm that merged closely related sequences. CDR3 sequences were aligned to IMGT reference sequences to assign V, D and J gene segments. For a sequence to be retained, at least a six-nucleotide match to both a V gene segment and a J gene segment was required. Rearrangements were classified as productive when the CDR3 lacked stop codons and remained in frame with V and J, and all other rearrangements were classified as non-productive. CDR3 was defined by IMGT convention, running from the second conserved V-encoded cysteine to the conserved J-encoded phenylalanine. The earlier analysis of about 530 of the donors excluded any sequence lacking an unambiguous match to a single V gene segment. In an earlier analysis of 587 of the donors, V segments were called functional above 56.7% productive rearrangements and were called segregating when the between-donor standard deviation exceeded 5%. A statistical classification framework was built for diagnosing cytomegalovirus status from the catalog of TCR beta chain sequences. A later analysis assigned V and J genes by comparing TCR nucleotide sequences with IMGT/GENE-DB human TR gene sequences. The TCRdist pipeline was used in a later analysis to assign CDR3 sequences and most-parsimonious VDJ recombination scenarios. In a later analysis, every TCR beta chain was defined by the combination of its CDR3 amino acid sequence and its V-gene family, and reads without a unique V-gene family were dropped. As a way to deal with suspected cross-contamination and a sequencing artifact, a later analysis dropped nearly 600 nucleotide sequences that were highly shared and had low generation probability. For each public chain, a later analysis derived a clonal expansion index from normalized ranks of inferred template counts within each repertoire. In a later analysis, generation probabilities were computed with a VDJ recombination model fitted to out-of-frame rearrangements, and the resulting probabilities were checked against IGoR. Hypergeometric tests were used in a later analysis to score TCR-TCR, TCR-HLA and TCR-CMV co-occurrence, with a repertoire-size bias correction applied to the TCR pairs. In a later analysis, false discovery rates were estimated by permuting HLA or CMV assignments 20 times. A later analysis grouped co-occurring TCRs with DBSCAN, adding TCRdist sequence similarity when clustering within HLA-allele-positive subsets. For co-occurrence clustering, repertoires with fewer than 30,000 or more than 120,000 public chains were excluded, along with several repertoires with anomalous nucleotide sharing. TCRdb mirrors the immuneACCESS table, restricted to in-frame sequences. Some clones are absent from its copies; in checked studies, under half trace to an unresolved V gene, and the reason for the others is unknown. That table gives V, J and clone size, and the DNA gave D and trimming. The sample contains around 210,000 clones, more than 70% of them found a single time. The ten largest clones capture around 0.45% of the sample.

A note on this clone: Its antigen specificity is not known. No qualities accompany the bases; no much larger clone lies one base away.

This TCR derives from a boy between 5 and 17 years old in good health and CMV-seronegative. The rearrangement joined TRBV7-9 to TRBJ2-5; TRBD1 is a weak D gene call, 6 bases matching. The sample taken for sequencing was PBMCs. CDR3 protein: CASSTTGQETQYF. The sequenced DNA: TGTGCCAGCAGCACGACAGGCCAAGAGACCCAGTACTTC.